This T cell receptor (beta chain) was observed in a study of CD8+CD57+ T cells in acquired aplastic anemia. Only patients with CD8+CD57+ cell expansion on flow cytometry were chosen for sequencing. The germline V gene encodes CDR1 WSHSY and CDR2 SAAADI. This CDR3 is built from 14 residues. Trimming removed 4 bases from V and 3 bases from J; junction bases left unmatched: 5. Of note for this clonotype: Its matching antigen is unknown.

CDR3 and TCR beta VDJ profiling relied on genomic DNA as the template. MiXCR, applied by TCRdb to the reads, yields one record per CDR3 protein. This sample has fewer than 250,000 distinct CDR3 sequences, with about 44% found just once. Findings of the study overall: Any difference that existed in CD8+ Simpson's diversity between patients and controls was not significant. Patients and controls turned out to have roughly 30 CD8+ CDR3 sequences in common.

This chain connects TRBV10-2 to TRBJ2-7; 8 bases match TRBD1. The receptor comes from a human donor with aplastic anemia. The sequenced sample was sorted CD4+, CD8+, or CD8+CD57+ T cells (not recorded which) from PBMCs. The CDR3 bases are TGCGCCAGCAGTGCTTGCGGGACAGGCTACGAGCAGTACTTC. This encodes CASSACGTGYEQYF.